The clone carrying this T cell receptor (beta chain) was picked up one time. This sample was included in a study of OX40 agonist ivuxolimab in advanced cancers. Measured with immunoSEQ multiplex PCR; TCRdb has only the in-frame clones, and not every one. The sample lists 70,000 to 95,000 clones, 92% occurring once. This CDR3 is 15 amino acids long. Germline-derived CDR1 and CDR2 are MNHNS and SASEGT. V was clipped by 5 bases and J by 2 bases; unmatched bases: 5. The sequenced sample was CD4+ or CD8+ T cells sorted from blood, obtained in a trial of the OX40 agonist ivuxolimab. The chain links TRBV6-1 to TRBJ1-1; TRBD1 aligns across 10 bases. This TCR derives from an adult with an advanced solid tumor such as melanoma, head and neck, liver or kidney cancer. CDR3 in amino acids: CASSSRQGANTEAFF. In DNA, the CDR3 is TGTGCCAGCAGTTCGAGACAGGGGGCTAACACTGAAGCTTTCTTT.